This TCR beta chain was retrieved from a study of blood T cell repertoires in COVID-19. Using immunoSEQ multiplex PCR, the repertoire was profiled, and TCRdb retains in-frame clones only, with some absent. The table lists 150,000 to 200,000 clones, 90% to 95% of them singletons, with 0.5% to 0.55% in the top ten. In germline, CDR1 is LNHDA, CDR2 SQIVND (reference sequence). Deletions cut 9 bases from V and 0 bases from J, with 10 bases between. CDR3 length: 13 residues. This clonotype originated in a man aged 50 or older with acute or convalescent COVID-19. The chain links TRBV19 to TRBJ2-3; D is perhaps TRBD1 (6 bases). Sequencing input: peripheral blood. In DNA form, the CDR3 reads TGTGCCAGCGGACAGATAAGCACAGATACGCAGTATTTT. This translates into CASGQISTDTQYF.